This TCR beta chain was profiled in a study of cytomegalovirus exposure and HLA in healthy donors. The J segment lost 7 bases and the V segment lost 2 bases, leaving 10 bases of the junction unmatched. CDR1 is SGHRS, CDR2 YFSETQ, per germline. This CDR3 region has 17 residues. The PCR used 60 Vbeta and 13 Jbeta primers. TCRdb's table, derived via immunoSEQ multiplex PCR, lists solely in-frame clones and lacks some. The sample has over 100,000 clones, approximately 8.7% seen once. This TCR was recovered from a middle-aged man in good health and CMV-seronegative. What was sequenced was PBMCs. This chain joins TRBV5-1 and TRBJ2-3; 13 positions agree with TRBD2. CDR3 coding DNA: TGCGCCAGCAGCTTAACTAGCGGGGGGGCCCCAATGAATACGCAGTATTTT. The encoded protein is CASSLTSGGAPMNTQYF.